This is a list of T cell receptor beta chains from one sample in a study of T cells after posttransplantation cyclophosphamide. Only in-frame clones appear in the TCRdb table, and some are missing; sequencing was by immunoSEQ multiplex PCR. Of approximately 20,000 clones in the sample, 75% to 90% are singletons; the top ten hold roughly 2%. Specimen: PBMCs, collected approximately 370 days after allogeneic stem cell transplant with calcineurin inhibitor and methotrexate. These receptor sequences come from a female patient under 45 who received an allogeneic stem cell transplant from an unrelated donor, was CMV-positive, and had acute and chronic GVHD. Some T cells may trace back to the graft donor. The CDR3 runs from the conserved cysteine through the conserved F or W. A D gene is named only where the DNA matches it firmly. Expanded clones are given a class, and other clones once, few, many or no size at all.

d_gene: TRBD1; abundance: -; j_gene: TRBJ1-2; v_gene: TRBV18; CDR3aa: CASSLQDRGYGYTF; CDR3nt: TGTGCCAGCTCACTACAGGACAGGGGCTATGGCTACACCTTC
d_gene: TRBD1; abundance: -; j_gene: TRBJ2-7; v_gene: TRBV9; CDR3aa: CASSVGEGTGGPEQYF; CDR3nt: TGTGCCAGCAGCGTAGGCGAGGGGACAGGGGGGCCCGAGCAGTACTTC
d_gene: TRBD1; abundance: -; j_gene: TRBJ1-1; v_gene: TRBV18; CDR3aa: CASSLRDRDTEAFF; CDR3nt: TGTGCCAGCTCACTCCGGGACAGGGACACTGAAGCTTTCTTT
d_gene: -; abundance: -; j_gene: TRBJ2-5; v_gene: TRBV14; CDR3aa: CASSQSSPGGTQYF; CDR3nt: TGTGCCAGCAGCCAATCAAGCCCCGGGGGGACCCAGTACTTC
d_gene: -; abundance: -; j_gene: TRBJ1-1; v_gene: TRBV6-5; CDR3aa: CASSLAVRNTEAFF; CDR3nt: TGTGCCAGCAGTTTGGCAGTCCGGAACACTGAAGCTTTCTTT
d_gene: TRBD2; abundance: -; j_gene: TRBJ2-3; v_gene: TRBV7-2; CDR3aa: CASSFSSPLAGGTDTQYF; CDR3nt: TGTGCCAGCAGCTTTTCCTCCCCTCTGGCGGGGGGCACAGATACGCAGTATTTT
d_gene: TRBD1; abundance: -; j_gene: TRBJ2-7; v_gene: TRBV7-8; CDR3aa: CASSSRTGEYDEQYF; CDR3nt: TGTGCCAGCAGCTCACGGACAGGGGAGTATGACGAGCAGTACTTC
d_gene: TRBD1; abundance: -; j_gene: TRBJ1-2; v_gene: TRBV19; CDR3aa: CASSIDWGDRGYGYTF; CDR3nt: TGTGCCAGTAGTATAGACTGGGGGGACAGGGGCTATGGCTACACCTTC
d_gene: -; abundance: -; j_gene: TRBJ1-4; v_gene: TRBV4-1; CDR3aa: CASSPRRNEKLFF; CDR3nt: TGCGCCAGCAGCCCCCGGAGGAATGAAAAACTGTTTTTT
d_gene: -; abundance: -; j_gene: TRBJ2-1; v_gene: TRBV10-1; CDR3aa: CASSESRIEQFF; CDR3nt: TGCGCCAGCAGTGAATCGAGAATTGAGCAGTTCTTC
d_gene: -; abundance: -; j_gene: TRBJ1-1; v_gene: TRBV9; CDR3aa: CASSVVGPEAFF; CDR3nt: TGTGCCAGCAGCGTGGTTGGCCCTGAAGCTTTCTTT
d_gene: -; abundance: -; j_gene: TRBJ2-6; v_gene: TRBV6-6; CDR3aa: CASSGQGFSGANVLTF; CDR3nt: TGTGCCAGCAGTGGACAAGGGTTTTCTGGGGCCAACGTCCTGACTTTC
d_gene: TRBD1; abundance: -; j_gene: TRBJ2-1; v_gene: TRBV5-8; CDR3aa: CASSELRDSYNEQFF; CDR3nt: TGTGCCAGCAGCGAATTACGGGACAGTTACAATGAGCAGTTCTTC
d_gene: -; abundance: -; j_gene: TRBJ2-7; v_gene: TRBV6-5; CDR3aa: CASSPGNGKYEQYF; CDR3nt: TGTGCCAGCAGCCCCGGGAACGGGAAATACGAGCAGTACTTC
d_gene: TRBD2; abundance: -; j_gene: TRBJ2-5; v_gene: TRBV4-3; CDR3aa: CASSQGELAGRETQYF; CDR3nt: TGCGCCAGCAGCCAAGGGGAACTAGCGGGAAGGGAGACCCAGTACTTC
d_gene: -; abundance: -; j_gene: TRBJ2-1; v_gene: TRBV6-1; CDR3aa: CASSELKPYNEQFF; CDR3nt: TGTGCCAGCAGTGAATTGAAGCCTTACAATGAGCAGTTCTTC
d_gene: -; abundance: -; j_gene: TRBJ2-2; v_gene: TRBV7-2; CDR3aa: CASSLRGINTGELFF; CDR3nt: TGTGCCAGCAGCTTAAGAGGGATTAACACCGGGGAGCTGTTTTTT
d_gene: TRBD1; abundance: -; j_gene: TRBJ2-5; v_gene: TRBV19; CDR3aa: CASSETGGAETQYF; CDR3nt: TGTGCCAGTAGTGAGACAGGGGGCGCCGAGACCCAGTACTTC
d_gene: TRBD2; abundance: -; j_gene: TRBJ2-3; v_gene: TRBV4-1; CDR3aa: CASSQAHFSGISTDTQYF; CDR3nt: TGCGCCAGCAGCCAAGCCCACTTTAGCGGGATCTCCACAGATACGCAGTATTTT
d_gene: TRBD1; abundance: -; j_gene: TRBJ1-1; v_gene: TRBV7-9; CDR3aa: CASSEYTGGGAEAFF; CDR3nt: TGTGCCAGCAGCGAATATACAGGGGGCGGGGCTGAAGCTTTCTTT
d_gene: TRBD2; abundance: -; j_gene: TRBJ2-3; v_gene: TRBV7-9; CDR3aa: CASSPPKGRTGGASDTQYF; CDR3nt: TGTGCCAGCAGCCCCCCCAAGGGAAGGACGGGAGGGGCGTCAGATACGCAGTATTTT
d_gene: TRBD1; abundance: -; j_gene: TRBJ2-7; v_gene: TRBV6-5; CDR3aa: CATAGQGYDEQYF; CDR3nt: TGTGCCACCGCCGGACAGGGGTACGACGAGCAGTACTTC
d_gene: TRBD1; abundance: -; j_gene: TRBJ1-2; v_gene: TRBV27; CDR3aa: CASSLSEGANYGYTF; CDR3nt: TGTGCCAGCAGTTTATCCGAGGGGGCCAACTATGGCTACACCTTC
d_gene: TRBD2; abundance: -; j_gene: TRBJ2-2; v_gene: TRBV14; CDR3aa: CASRPPGLAGVGTGELFF; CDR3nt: TGTGCCAGCAGACCCCCGGGACTAGCGGGAGTCGGAACCGGGGAGCTGTTTTTT
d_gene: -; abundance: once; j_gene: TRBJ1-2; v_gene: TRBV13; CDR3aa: CASSLGEMDGYTF; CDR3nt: TGTGCCAGCAGCTTAGGGGAGATGGATGGCTACACCTTC
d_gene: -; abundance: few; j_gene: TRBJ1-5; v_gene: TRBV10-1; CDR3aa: CASSVSTGRAVSNQPQHF; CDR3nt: TGCGCCAGCAGTGTCTCGACAGGCCGCGCCGTTAGCAATCAGCCCCAGCATTTT
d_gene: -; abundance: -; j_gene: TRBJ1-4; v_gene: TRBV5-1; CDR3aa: CASSLLVIGAREKLFF; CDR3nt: TGCGCCAGCAGCTTGCTTGTGATAGGGGCGCGGGAAAAACTGTTTTTT
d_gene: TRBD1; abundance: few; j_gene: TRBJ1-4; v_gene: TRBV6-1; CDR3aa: CASTPGQWEKLFF; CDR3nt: TGTGCCAGCACTCCGGGACAGTGGGAAAAACTGTTTTTT
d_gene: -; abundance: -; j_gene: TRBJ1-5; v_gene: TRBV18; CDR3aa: CASSPGRTQPQHF; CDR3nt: TGTGCCAGCTCACCAGGCAGAACCCAGCCCCAGCATTTT
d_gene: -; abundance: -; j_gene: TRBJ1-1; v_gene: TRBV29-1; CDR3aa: CSAEEGNTEAFF; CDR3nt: TGCAGCGCAGAGGAGGGGAACACTGAAGCTTTCTTT
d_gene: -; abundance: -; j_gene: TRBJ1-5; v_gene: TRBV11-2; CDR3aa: CASSLGQNSNQPQHF; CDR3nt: TGTGCCAGCAGCTTGGGACAAAATAGCAATCAGCCCCAGCATTTT